A single sample gave rise to the 8 T cell receptor beta chains below, sequenced in a study. Tregs were sorted as CD4+CD25+CD127-/low cells. MiXCR was run by TCRdb on the 5' RACE reads, yielding one entry per CDR3 protein. The sample has about 42,000 distinct CDR3 sequences; about 20% are singletons. Input material: Tregs sorted from blood. Source of these receptors: a female donor with breast cancer.

J is TRBJ2-7 and V is TRBV5-5; D ambiguous. V lost 6 bases and J 3 bases, leaving 13 bases between the germline ends. The CDR3 extends over 13 amino acids. Per germline, CDR1 SGHKS and CDR2 YYEKEE (reference sequence). This chain's CDR3 is CASIQAGRYEQYF. CDR3 sequence (DNA): TGTGCCAGCATCCAAGCAGGACGCTACGAGCAGTACTTC.

This clonotype was counted at least ten times. The chain employs TRBV5-1 and TRBJ2-1; D uncertain. The CDR3 length is 14 residues. Germline lookup yields CDR1 SGHRS and CDR2 YFSETQ. V shed 0 bases and J shed 10 bases, with 14 bases lying between them. As DNA, the CDR3 is TGCGCCAGCAGCTTGGCCCCGGCTGGGGAAGAGCAGTTCTTC. Amino acids: CASSLAPAGEEQFF.

The chain uses TRBV27 and TRBJ2-7; 9 bases fit TRBD1. The CDR3 sequence is 15 residues long. The germline gives CDR1 MNHEY, CDR2 SMNVEV (reference sequence). The ends lost 6 bases at V and 6 bases at J; junction bases unmatched: 12. The CDR3 DNA is TGTGCCAGCAGACCGCACGACAGGGGGTTGGTCGAGCAGTACTTC. Translating it yields CASRPHDRGLVEQYF.

The CDR3 coding sequence is TGTGCCAGCAGCGGTTCCCCGGAGGACAGGGTTACCAATCAGCCCCAGCATTTT. This gives the protein CASSGSPEDRVTNQPQHF. The chain carries TRBV21-1 and TRBJ1-5; the D call of TRBD1 is as the table states it, not checked on the DNA. TRBV21-1 is listed as a pseudogene. The CDR3 is 18 residues long.

This clonotype was counted a few times. The CDR3 is CASSQVAGAHYGYTF. CDR3 coding DNA: TGTGCCAGCAGCCAAGTCGCGGGGGCCCACTATGGCTACACCTTC. The chain joins TRBV3-1 to TRBJ1-2, with D possibly matching TRBD1 (6 bases). The V gene's germline CDR1 is LGHDT and CDR2 YNNKEL (reference sequence). This CDR3 contains 15 residues. V dropped 1 base and J dropped 3 bases, with 12 bases sitting between them.

The chain couples TRBV7-2 to TRBJ2-5, with TRBD2 matching 7 bases. V shed 5 bases and J 7 bases; nucleotides not matched to a gene: 19. CDR3 length equals 17 residues. The V gene's germline CDR1 is SGHTA and CDR2 FQGNSA. CDR3 sequence: CASSPQGGLGRFTTQYF. CDR3 in DNA: TGTGCCAGCAGCCCCCAAGGAGGACTAGGTCGTTTTACGACCCAGTACTTC.

This clonotype was seen many times. This chain links TRBV4-2 with TRBJ1-2, with a possible D match to TRBD1 (6 bases). With 0 bases removed from V and 0 bases from J, the gap between germline ends came to 8 bases. Germline CDR1 and CDR2: LGHNA and YNFKEQ. The CDR3 is made up of 15 amino acids. The CDR3 region is CASSQEDSSNYGYTF. CDR3 bases: TGTGCCAGCAGCCAAGAGGACAGTTCTAACTATGGCTACACCTTC.

A remark on this clonotype: Being one base from a much bigger clone, this may be a read error. V and J are TRBV4-1 and TRBJ2-7; no definite D call. Trimming took off 1 base at V and 6 bases at J, with 10 bases between the two ends. This CDR3 region has 13 residues. Germline CDR1 MGHRA, CDR2 YSYEKL. CDR3 sequence: CASSQAPGLEQYF. The CDR3 nucleotides read TGCGCCAGCAGCCAAGCCCCCGGCCTCGAGCAGTACTTC.